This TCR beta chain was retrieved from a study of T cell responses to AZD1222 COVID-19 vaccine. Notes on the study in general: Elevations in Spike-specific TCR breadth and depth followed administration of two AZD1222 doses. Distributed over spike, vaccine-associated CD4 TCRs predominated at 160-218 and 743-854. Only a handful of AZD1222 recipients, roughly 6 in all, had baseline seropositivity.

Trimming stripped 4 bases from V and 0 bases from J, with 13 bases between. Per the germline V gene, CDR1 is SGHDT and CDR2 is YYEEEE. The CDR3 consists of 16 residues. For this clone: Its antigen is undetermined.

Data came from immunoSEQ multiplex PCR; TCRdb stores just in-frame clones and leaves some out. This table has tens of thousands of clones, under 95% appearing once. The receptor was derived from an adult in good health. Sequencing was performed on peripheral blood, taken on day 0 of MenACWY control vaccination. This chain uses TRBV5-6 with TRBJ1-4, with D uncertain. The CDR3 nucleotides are TGTGCCAGCAGCCCCGGGAGCGTTGCAACTAATGAAAAACTGTTTTTT. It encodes CASSPGSVATNEKLFF.